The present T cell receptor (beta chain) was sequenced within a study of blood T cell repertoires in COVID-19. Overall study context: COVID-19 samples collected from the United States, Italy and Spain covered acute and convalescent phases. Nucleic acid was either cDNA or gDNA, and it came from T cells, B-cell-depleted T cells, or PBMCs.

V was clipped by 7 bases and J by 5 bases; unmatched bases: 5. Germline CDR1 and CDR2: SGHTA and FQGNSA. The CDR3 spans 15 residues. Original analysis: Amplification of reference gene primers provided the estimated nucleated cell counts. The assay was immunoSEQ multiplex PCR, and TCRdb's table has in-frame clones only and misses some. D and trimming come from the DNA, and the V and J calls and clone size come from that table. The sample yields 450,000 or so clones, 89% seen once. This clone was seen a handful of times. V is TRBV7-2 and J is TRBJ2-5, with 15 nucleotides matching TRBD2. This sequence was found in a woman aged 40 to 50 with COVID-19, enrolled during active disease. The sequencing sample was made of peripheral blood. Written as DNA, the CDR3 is TGTGCCAGCAACGGACTAGCGGGAGGGGAGGAGACCCAGTACTTC. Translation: CASNGLAGGEETQYF. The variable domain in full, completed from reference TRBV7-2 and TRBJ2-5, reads GAGVSQSPSNKVTEKGKDVELRCDPISGHTALYWYRQSLGQGLEFLIYFQGNSAPDKSGLPSDRFSAERTGGSVSTLTIQRTQQEDSAVYLCASNGLAGGEETQYFGPGTRLLVL.